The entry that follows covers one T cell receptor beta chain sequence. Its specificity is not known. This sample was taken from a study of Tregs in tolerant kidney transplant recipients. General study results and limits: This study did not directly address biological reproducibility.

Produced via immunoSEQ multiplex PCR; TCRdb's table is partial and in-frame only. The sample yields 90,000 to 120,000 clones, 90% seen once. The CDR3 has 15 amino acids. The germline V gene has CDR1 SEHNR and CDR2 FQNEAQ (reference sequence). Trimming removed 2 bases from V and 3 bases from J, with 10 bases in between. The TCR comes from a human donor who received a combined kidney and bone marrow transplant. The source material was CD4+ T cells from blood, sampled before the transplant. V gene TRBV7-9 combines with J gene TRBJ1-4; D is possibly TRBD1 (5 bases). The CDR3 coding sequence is TGTGCCAGCAGCTTAAGTCGGGGGGCTAATGAAAAACTGTTTTTT. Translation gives CASSLSRGANEKLFF.